Shown below are 26 T cell receptor beta chains from a single sample sequenced in a study of regulatory T cells in long-lasting Graves disease. Specified time point: newly diagnosed GD, antithyroid drugs for less than 3 months. Scientists built the TCR library using RNA that was extracted from PBMCs. Assembly of TCR beta libraries relied on iRepertoire HTBI primers together with Arm-PCR of CDR3 regions. TCRdb called the multiplex PCR reads again in MiXCR, with one record for every CDR3 protein. The table includes 400,000 to 500,000 distinct CDR3 sequences, about 15% detected once. In addition, the sample was reused for a study of T cells in Graves' hyperthyroidism and ophthalmopathy.

Here the sequenced sample was peripheral blood mononuclear cells (PBMCs), taken at new diagnosis, from a patient treated with antithyroid drugs. The source of these receptors is a woman between 45 and 65 years old with Graves disease.

In the case of this clonotype: A read error may produce the germline difference seen at one junction end. The gene calls are TRBV5-1 and TRBJ1-3; TRBD1 agrees at 7 bases. CDR1 and CDR2 from the germline V gene are SGHRS and YFSETQ. This CDR3 spans 14 amino acids. CDR3 region: CASSLRDRGNTIYF. CDR3 sequence (DNA): TGTGCCAGCAGCTTGAGGGACAGAGGAAACACCATATATTTT.

This clonotype was seen many times. The chain has TRBV7-9 and TRBJ2-1, with 10 bases lining up with TRBD2. CDR3 length: 16 residues. Trimming removed 2 bases from V and 8 bases from J; junction bases left unmatched: 9. Germline CDR1 SEHNR, CDR2 FQNEAQ (reference sequence). Written as DNA, the CDR3 is TGTGCCAGCAGCTTAAGTCTAGCGGGAGAGTTCGATGAGCAGTTCTTC. Translating gives CASSLSLAGEFDEQFF.

This chain connects TRBV13 to TRBJ2-1; D gene ambiguous. CDR3 length equals 17 residues. Germline V CDR1 and CDR2: PRHDT, FYEKMQ (reference sequence). Trimming took off 1 base at V and 0 bases at J, with 13 bases between the two ends. The CDR3 bases are TGTGCCAGCAGCTTAGTTACCCCCCCTAGCTCCTACAATGAGCAGTTCTTC. This gives the protein CASSLVTPPSSYNEQFF.

This clonotype was seen only a few times. The V gene is TRBV5-1, the J gene TRBJ1-2, with D perhaps matching TRBD1 (5 bases). Per germline, CDR1 SGHRS and CDR2 YFSETQ. V was pared by 0 bases and J by 10 bases, with 7 bases between. The CDR3 is 11 residues long. CDR3 nucleotides: TGCGCCAGCAGCTTGGTGGGGGACTACACCTTC. Residues: CASSLVGDYTF.

About this clonotype itself: It may be a read error: a sequence one base away is much more abundant. The J gene is TRBJ2-5, the V gene TRBV7-9, with D unresolved. CDR3 length equals 12 residues. Germline loops: CDR1 SEHNR, CDR2 FQNEAQ (reference sequence). For the CDR3, the DNA is TGTGCCAGCAGCGACTCCAAAGAGACCCGGTACTTC. Its translation: CASSDSKETRYF.

The genes are TRBV19 and TRBJ2-7; D possibly corresponds to TRBD1 (5 bases). Germline CDR1 reads LNHDA; CDR2 reads SQIVND (reference sequence). This CDR3 is built from 15 residues. The V and J ends lost 10 bases and 3 bases respectively, with 22 bases between them. CDR3 bases: TGTGCCACCGCTCCCGGACATTCGTCAATCTACGAGCAGTACTTC. This sequence encodes CATAPGHSSIYEQYF.

This clonotype has at least ten counts. The chain employs TRBV11-2 and TRBJ2-7, with D uncertain. With 0 bases removed from V and 7 bases from J, the gap between germline ends came to 13 bases. This CDR3 region has 14 residues. Germline V CDR1 and CDR2: SGHAT, FQNNGV. The chain's CDR3 is CASSLEPYGIEQYF. Written as DNA, the CDR3 is TGTGCCAGCAGCTTAGAACCCTACGGTATAGAGCAGTACTTC.

Many counts were recorded for this clonotype. DNA for the CDR3: TGTGCCAGCAGCCTCCCGGGGGACAGGGCGGGGGTTGAAGCTTTCTTT. Its translation: CASSLPGDRAGVEAFF. This chain connects TRBV7-8 to TRBJ1-1; 9 bases agree with TRBD1. V lost 5 bases, J lost 7 bases, and 14 bases stayed unmatched. The CDR3 spans 16 residues. Germline V gene data show CDR1 as SGHVS and CDR2 as FQNEAQ. The whole variable domain, remainder taken from reference TRBV7-8 and TRBJ1-1, is GAGVSQSPRYKVAKRGQDVALRCDPISGHVSLFWYQQALGQGPEFLTYFQNEAQLDKSGLPSDRFFAERPEGSVSTLKIQRTQQEDSAVYLCASSLPGDRAGVEAFFGQGTRLTVV.

This clonotype was counted a single time. At one boundary the junction diverges from the germline segment, which might be a read error. This chain links TRBV12-3 or TRBV12-4 with TRBJ2-1, with 9 bases lining up with TRBD2. The CDR3 loop spans 15 amino acids. CDR3 in amino acids: CASSQGASGDNEQLF. The CDR3 DNA reads as TGTGCCAGCAGCCAAGGGGCTAGCGGGGACAATGAGCAGCTCTTC.

This clonotype showed up just a few times. This chain connects TRBV28 to TRBJ1-2; TRBD1 agrees at 7 bases. The junction had 14 bases not matched to a gene; V was cut back by 7 bases and J by 9 bases. The CDR3 sequence is 14 residues long. Per the germline V gene, CDR1 is MDHEN and CDR2 is SYDVKM. CDR3 sequence: CASNQNRGWERYTF. As DNA, the CDR3 is TGTGCCAGCAATCAAAACAGGGGTTGGGAGCGCTACACCTTC.

This clonotype was observed once. A much larger clone sits a single nucleotide away, making a read error possible. The gene calls are TRBV11-2 and TRBJ2-1; D is uncertain. Germline CDR1 reads SGHAT; CDR2 reads FQNNGV. Trimming took off 6 bases at V and 14 bases at J, with 20 bases between the two ends. The CDR3 covers 13 residues. CDR3 bases: TGTGCCAGCAGTGAAGCCGGAGTAGCCACCGAGTTCTTC. Its translation is CASSEAGVATEFF.

This clonotype appeared a few times. The CDR3 loop reads CASSVERGAQYF. The CDR3 DNA follows: TGTGCCAGCAGCGTAGAGCGGGGAGCGCAGTATTTT. The rearrangement links TRBV9 to TRBJ2-3, with TRBD2 matching over 7 bases. The length of the CDR3 is 12 residues. The V gene end was trimmed by 0 bases and the J gene end by 10 bases; junction bases not matched to a gene: 2. Germline lookup yields CDR1 SGDLS and CDR2 YYNGEE.

This clonotype came up a few times. The gene calls are TRBV12-3 or TRBV12-4 and TRBJ1-4, with a tentative D call TRBD1 (6 bases). This CDR3 has 15 residues. Trimming removed 1 base from V and 3 bases from J, with 9 bases in between. CDR3 sequence (DNA): TGTGCCAGCAGTTTAGAGGAGGGGGCTAATGAAAAACTGTTTTTT. Protein product: CASSLEEGANEKLFF.

This clonotype was observed a few times. V and J are TRBV5-1 and TRBJ2-2; 14 bases are shared with TRBD2. Germline V CDR1 and CDR2: SGHRS, YFSETQ. This CDR3 spans 23 amino acids. V lost 1 base to trimming and J lost 0 bases; unmatched junction nucleotides: 17. CDR3 sequence (DNA): TGCGCCAGCAGCTTGTCGGCAACGCACTTAGGACTAGCGGGAGGCGCGAACACCGGGGAGCTGTTTTTT. Amino acid sequence: CASSLSATHLGLAGGANTGELFF.

This clonotype was seen at least ten times. V usage is TRBV28 and J usage is TRBJ2-3; 8 bases are a match to TRBD2. This CDR3 comprises 18 residues. J lost 2 bases, V lost 6 bases, and 16 bases had no gene match. The germline V gene has CDR1 MDHEN and CDR2 SYDVKM. The CDR3 sequence is CASRPQRGQQIITDTQYF. The CDR3 DNA is TGTGCCAGCAGACCTCAGCGGGGGCAGCAAATAATCACAGATACGCAGTATTTT.

This clonotype occurred many times. This sequence joins TRBV29-1 and TRBJ2-2, with TRBD1 matching 9 bases. With 4 bases clipped from V and 0 bases from J, the junction kept 6 bases outside the gene matches. Germline loops: CDR1 SQVTM, CDR2 ANQGSEA. The CDR3 is 16 amino acids. DNA of the CDR3: TGCAGCGTTGTGGGCTGGGACAGGGCGAACACCGGGGAGCTGTTTTTT. It codes for CSVVGWDRANTGELFF.

This clonotype has a count of ten or more. The J gene is TRBJ2-5, the V gene TRBV18, with D possibly TRBD2 on 6 matching bases. The CDR3 is 13 amino acids. Deletions cut 3 bases from V and 5 bases from J, with 10 bases between. Germline-derived CDR1 and CDR2 are KGHSH and LQKENI. DNA of the CDR3: TGTGCCAGCTCACCGGGGAGGTCGGAGACCCAGTACTTC. As protein: CASSPGRSETQYF.

This clonotype was recorded many times. This chain connects TRBV28 to TRBJ2-3, with D hard to call. This CDR3 has 13 amino acids. Germline CDR1 MDHEN, CDR2 SYDVKM. V was trimmed by 2 bases and J by 2 bases, leaving 5 bases between them. The CDR3 DNA reads TGTGCCAGCAGTTTACCAGCCACAGATACGCAGTATTTT. This sequence encodes CASSLPATDTQYF.

Only one count was recorded for this clonotype. Being one base from a much bigger clone, this may be a read error. This chain uses TRBV6-2 or TRBV6-3 with TRBJ2-3; no definite D call. CDR3 size: 13 residues. Germline values: CDR1 MNHEY, CDR2 SVGEGT. This CDR3 reads CPSSRDSTDTQYF. The DNA for the CDR3 is TGTCCCAGCAGCCGAGACAGCACAGATACGCAGTATTTT.

This clonotype occurred many times. V usage is TRBV2 and J usage is TRBJ2-2, with TRBD2 matching over 9 bases. V shed 3 bases, J shed 4 bases, and the junction held 3 bases outside the gene matches. The V gene's germline CDR1 is SNHLY and CDR2 FYNNEI. The CDR3 has 15 amino acids. The CDR3 bases are TGTGCCAGCAGTGACAGCGGGAGGCTCACCGGGGAGCTGTTTTTT. The encoded protein is CASSDSGRLTGELFF. The variable domain in full, completed from reference TRBV2 and TRBJ2-2, reads EPEVTQTPSHQVTQMGQEVILRCVPISNHLYFYWYRQILGQKVEFLVSFYNNEISEKSEIFDDQFSVERPDGSNFTLKIRSTKLEDSAMYFCASSDSGRLTGELFFGEGSRLTVL.

This chain links TRBV4-2 with TRBJ2-3; 12 positions agree with TRBD1. This CDR3 is built from 16 residues. Germline V CDR1 and CDR2: LGHNA, YNFKEQ. Losses at the gene ends were 4 bases for V and 5 bases for J; bases not matched to a gene: 7. The CDR3 DNA sequence: TGTGCCAGCAGCCGAGGGACAGGGGGCTCTGTAGATACGCAGTATTTT. The encoded protein is CASSRGTGGSVDTQYF.

This clonotype was picked up many times. The gene calls are TRBV20-1 and TRBJ2-3; TRBD1 matches at 8 bases. Germline CDR1 reads DFQATT; CDR2 reads SNEGSKA (reference sequence). The V segment lost 0 bases and the J segment 0 bases; nucleotides outside the gene matches: 8. The CDR3 totals 17 residues. CDR3 region: CSAREGSGGWSTDTQYF. The CDR3 DNA is TGCAGTGCTAGAGAAGGCTCAGGGGGCTGGAGCACAGATACGCAGTATTTT.

This rearrangement joins TRBV20-1 to TRBJ2-5; D gene uncertain. The germline V gene encodes CDR1 DFQATT and CDR2 SNEGSKA (reference sequence). This CDR3 region has 10 residues. V lost 4 bases and J 0 bases, leaving 0 bases between the germline ends. The CDR3 bases are TGCAGTGCTAACCAAGAGACCCAGTACTTC. Protein: CSANQETQYF.

This clonotype came up many times. The chain recombines TRBV5-1 with TRBJ1-2; D is possibly TRBD1 (6 bases). CDR3 length: 17 residues. CDR1 SGHRS and CDR2 YFSETQ come from the germline V gene. V lost 2 bases and J 2 bases, leaving 19 bases between the germline ends. The CDR3 bases are TGCGCCAGCAGCTTCCGGACAGATTCCCGATCAAACTATGGCTACACCTTC. This encodes CASSFRTDSRSNYGYTF.

This clonotype was seen a few times. A much bigger clone sits one base away, suggesting this may be a read error. This rearrangement joins TRBV6-1 to TRBJ2-7; D is unresolved. This CDR3 has 15 amino acids. Germline V gene lookup returns CDR1 MNHNS and CDR2 SASEGT. In DNA, the CDR3 is TGTGCCAGCAGTGAAGCACCAGGAGCAACCTACGGGCAGTACTTC. Translated: CASSEAPGATYGQYF.

This clonotype was seen ten or more times. This chain connects TRBV5-1 to TRBJ2-1; TRBD2 matches 9 bases. J lost 1 base, V lost 2 bases, and 7 bases had no gene match. In germline, CDR1 is SGHRS, CDR2 YFSETQ. The CDR3 is 17 amino acids. The CDR3 region is CASSFQVAGASYNEQFF. The DNA for the CDR3 is TGCGCCAGCAGCTTCCAAGTAGCGGGAGCGTCCTACAATGAGCAGTTCTTC.